This TCR beta chain was found in a study of human T cells and chemical hapten exposure (dated by TCRdb to 2020 to 2023). In the study overall: For sensitization, 2% DPC in acetone was applied to an approximately 2 cm by approximately 2 cm area of upper inner arm skin. Weekly therapeutic DPC doses were additionally applied to the scalp of patients throughout the approximately 24-week study period. Libraries were pooled for sequencing, and per-sample TCR yields varied mainly because of small differences in library volumes within the pool. Patch testing was performed on the upper back with Finn chambers containing 0.01% DPC, and the patch tests were scored after 6 days according to International Contact Dermatitis Research Group standards. Peripheral blood TCR repertoire changes were tracked in vivo in alopecia patients during primary and secondary sensitization to the hapten diphenylcyclopropenone (DPC). The patient cohort, mostly female, included alopecia areata with under or over 50% scalp involvement, alopecia totalis and alopecia universalis. Patient blood was sampled pre-sensitization (week 0) and at 2, 6 and about 24 weeks after DPC sensitization. Roughly 30 alopecia patients gave blood for TCR sequencing at one to four time points (pre-sensitization, 2, 6 and 24 weeks).

The V and J ends are trimmed by 9 bases and 2 bases, leaving 10 bases between them. From the cysteine through the phenylalanine, the CDR3 covers 12 amino acids. Here the CDR3 DNA is all that survives: 36 bases in frame from base 1. CDR1 and CDR2 were assigned from the germline V gene (reference sequence) as LNHDA and SQIVND. According to the study, the label for this sample's time point signals: patch test 1, 2 weeks after DPC sensitization. The treatment or condition label, read with the paper, signifies: therapeutic diphenylcyclopropenone sensitization with weekly scalp DPC. At every patch-test visit, the blood draw took place before the patch test was put on. Patients were considered eligible if aged 18 to 70, diagnosed with alopecia and deemed suitable for DPC therapy, and patients were excluded if pregnant. Total RNA was isolated from unfractionated whole blood collected in Tempus Blood RNA tubes.

On the study overall, not on this receptor specifically: Expanded TCRs formed significantly more large CDR3 similarity clusters than pre-sensitization or healthy control sets, consistent with antigen-driven responses. DPC sensitization did not change how many TCRs were above 1 in 1000 frequency, and no evidence was found of alterations in global repertoire structure. Patch test score was positively correlated with the number of PT1 expanded TCRs, with significance at thresholds 8, 16 and 32 but not at 4. Repeated subsampling changed both the strength of the expansion versus patch-test correlation and the threshold at which the correlation became significant. Because every patient had alopecia, a presumed autoimmune disease, the patients' immune response might differ from that of healthy individuals.

The library came from RACE. Sequencing took place on a NextSeq 500. Library preparation attached unique molecular identifiers to individual cDNA molecules for quantitative, reproducible TCR counting. From each blood RNA sample, both TCR alpha and TCR beta chains were sequenced. Processing in the source paper ran as follows. Samples had a median of roughly 100,000 TCRs, with a range from roughly 23,224 to 750,000. V, J and CDR3 annotation of the TCR reads was performed with the Decombinator software suite. To make PS versus PT1 abundance plots, every sample was subsampled to the same number of TCRs (28,000). TCRs were defined as expanded if absent before sensitization and observed at least eight times at the 2-week time point. The public reads were reprocessed in TCRdb via fastp at Q25 and MiXCR, keeping in-frame beta chains. Each entry merges the rows of one CDR3 protein and shows their most common DNA and genes. The V and J calls and clone size are TCRdb's, not the authors'. This sample lists 150,000 to 200,000 distinct CDR3 sequences; roughly 15% were detected once. The ten largest clones add up to about 1.7% of the sample.

Turning to this clonotype: The antigen this receptor binds is unknown. No quality values exist for individual bases; no much larger clone is one base distant.

The sequence was obtained from a woman aged 25 to 45 with alopecia areata. Some clones in this sample may be carry-over from other donors' samples. The rearrangement combines TRBV19 with TRBJ1-2; possibly the D gene is TRBD1, per 5 matching bases. The sequencing here drew on whole blood, taken in connection with sensitization to the hapten diphenylcyclopropenone (DPC). The DNA sequence is as follows: TGTGCCAGCTCGGGACCAAACTATGGCTACACCTTC. It is translated as CASSGPNYGYTF. Here the CDR3 is joined to the reference TRBV19 and TRBJ1-2 genes, and the full variable domain is: DGGITQSPKYLFRKEGQNVTLSCEQNLNHDAMYWYRQDPGQGLRLIYYSQIVNDFQKGDIAEGYSVSREKKESFPLTVTSAQKNPTAFYLCASSGPNYGYTFGSGTRLTVV.